A selection of T cell receptor beta chains follows, all from one sample in a study of OX40 agonist ivuxolimab in advanced cancers. Data came from immunoSEQ multiplex PCR; TCRdb stores just in-frame clones and leaves some out. In the table there are about 60,000 clones, around 87% of which are singletons. The starting material was CD4+ or CD8+ T cells sorted from blood, obtained in a trial of the OX40 agonist ivuxolimab. The receptors shown here come from an adult with an advanced solid tumor such as melanoma, head and neck, liver or kidney cancer. CDR3s include the opening cysteine and the closing phenylalanine or tryptophan. The order of the fields is D gene, clone size, J gene, V gene, CDR3 DNA, CDR3 protein. The D gene is left open where the match is weak. Not all rows give a size; the values are once, few, many and, for expanded clones, a class.

TRBD1 - TRBJ2-5 TRBV5-1 TGCGCCAGCAGCTCTGGACAGGGGAACGGAGAGACCCAGTACTTC CASSSGQGNGETQYF
TRBD1 - TRBJ1-3 TRBV11-2 TGTGCCAGCAGCTTAGCAGGGGGATCCAACTCTGGAAACACCATATATTTT CASSLAGGSNSGNTIYF
- - TRBJ2-1 TRBV7-2 TGTGCCAGCAGCTTCGACCCCGGACCCTACAATGAGCAGTTCTTC CASSFDPGPYNEQFF
- - TRBJ2-7 TRBV5-4 TGTGCCAGCAGCTTGGCCGGGGGGGCGGGACAGTCCTACGAGCAGTACTTC CASSLAGGAGQSYEQYF
- - TRBJ2-3 TRBV4-1 TGCGCCAGCAGCCAGAACCGGGGCACAGATACGCAGTATTTT CASSQNRGTDTQYF
- - TRBJ2-5 TRBV28 TGTGCCAGCAGTCAAGAGACCCAGTACTTC CASSQETQYF
- - TRBJ2-5 TRBV9 TGTGCCAGCAGCGTAGGGCGGTCAGTTGGCATGGCCCAGTACTTC CASSVGRSVGMAQYF
- - TRBJ2-1 TRBV7-9 TGTGCCAGCAGCTTTTTTCAGGGTGAGCAGTTCTTC CASSFFQGEQFF
TRBD1 - TRBJ1-5 TRBV19 TGTGCCAGTAGTATCACAGGGGACAATCAGCCCCAGCATTTT CASSITGDNQPQHF
TRBD2 - TRBJ2-3 TRBV18 TGTGCCAGCTCACCACCGAGCCTAGCGGGGTCCATGAATACGCAGTATTTT CASSPPSLAGSMNTQYF
- - TRBJ1-5 TRBV18 TGTGCCAGCTCAGTAGGGGGAAACAGCAATCAGCCCCAGCATTTT CASSVGGNSNQPQHF
- few TRBJ2-3 TRBV9 TGTGCCAGCAGCCCCCGGTTCGTAGATACGCAGTATTTT CASSPRFVDTQYF
- - TRBJ2-2 TRBV11-2 TGTGCCAGCAGCTTTACCGGGACACAGAACACCGGGGAGCTGTTTTTT CASSFTGTQNTGELFF
- - TRBJ1-5 TRBV19 TGTGCCAGTACCGCCCAAAGGGGCAATCAGCCCCAGCATTTT CASTAQRGNQPQHF
- once TRBJ2-2 TRBV6-6 TGTGCCAGCAGGTCACCGGGACAGAACACCGGGGAGCTGTTTTTT CASRSPGQNTGELFF
- - TRBJ2-7 TRBV27 TGTGCCAGCAGTTTTTCTCGGGGCGGCGAGCAGTACTTC CASSFSRGGEQYF
- once TRBJ2-4 TRBV6-6 TGTGCCAGCAGTTACCGGCCTAGCGAGAACATTCAGTACTTC CASSYRPSENIQYF
- - TRBJ2-1 TRBV7-2 TGTGCCAGCACCCTTTACGACAATGAGCAGTTCTTC CASTLYDNEQFF
TRBD2 - TRBJ2-1 TRBV4-1 TGCGCCAGCAGCCACAGACTCGGGGTAGCGGGCTCCTACAATGAGCAGTTCTTC CASSHRLGVAGSYNEQFF
- - TRBJ2-3 TRBV4-3 TGCGCCAGCAGCCAAGATGGGTGGGGCATAAGGTATTTT CASSQDGWGIRYF
- - TRBJ1-2 TRBV5-8 TGTGCCAGCAGCCGGACGGGTTATGGCTACACCTTC CASSRTGYGYTF
TRBD1 - TRBJ2-7 TRBV7-2 TGTGCCAGCAGCTCTGGGACAGGGGGCTTCTACGAGCAGTACTTC CASSSGTGGFYEQYF
TRBD2 once TRBJ2-3 TRBV4-3 TGCGCCAGCAGCCAAGAGGGGACTAGCGGGGGAACGCAGTATTTT CASSQEGTSGGTQYF
- - TRBJ2-1 TRBV7-2 TGTGCCAGCAGCCAACTAGCCCTCGGGTCCTACAATGAGCAGTTCTTC CASSQLALGSYNEQFF
- - TRBJ1-1 TRBV29-1 TGCAGCGTCCGGACAGTTGGGGCTGAAGCTTTCTTT CSVRTVGAEAFF
- - TRBJ2-7 TRBV18 TGTGCCAGCTCACCACAGGTCGGGGGCGAGCAGTACTTC CASSPQVGGEQYF
- - TRBJ1-1 TRBV7-9 TGTGCCAGCAGCTTATCTGGGAGTTCTGAAGCTTTCTTT CASSLSGSSEAFF
- - TRBJ1-5 TRBV5-1 TGCGCCAGCAGCTCGGGACGGAATCAGCCCCAGCATTTT CASSSGRNQPQHF
- few TRBJ1-2 TRBV5-1 TGCGCCAGCAGCAAATTTACAGGGTGGGAAAACTATGGCTACACCTTC CASSKFTGWENYGYTF
- once TRBJ2-2 TRBV15 TGTGCCACCAGCAGGGTTAGGACCTACACCGGGGAGCTGTTTTTT CATSRVRTYTGELFF
TRBD1 - TRBJ1-1 TRBV5-1 TGCGCCAGCAGCTCGGGACAGGACTTCGGAAGCACTGAAGCTTTCTTT CASSSGQDFGSTEAFF
TRBD2 - TRBJ2-1 TRBV5-8 TGTGCCAGCAGCATGACTAGCTTTGAGCAGTTCTTC CASSMTSFEQFF